This is a list of T cell receptor beta chains from one sample in a study of glioma-infiltrating T cells after dendritic cell vaccination. The data were produced by immunoSEQ multiplex PCR, yet TCRdb's version contains in-frame clones alone and is incomplete. The sample includes 90,000 or so clones, around four fifths of them seen just once. Source: blood, taken after dendritic cell vaccination. These receptors all stem from a human donor with glioblastoma. CDR3s include the opening cysteine and the closing phenylalanine or tryptophan. Fields, in order: CDR3 length, J gene, V gene, CDR3 protein.

len: 16; j_gene: TRBJ1-5; v_gene: TRBV7-9; CDR3aa: CASSSEDRAPYQPQHF
len: 17; j_gene: TRBJ2-2; v_gene: TRBV5-1; CDR3aa: CASSTGTSGKRGGELFF
len: 15; j_gene: TRBJ2-1; v_gene: TRBV5-1; CDR3aa: CASSLIAGAENEQFF
len: 15; j_gene: TRBJ1-3; v_gene: TRBV19; CDR3aa: CASRMHRTSGNTIYF
len: 14; j_gene: TRBJ1-2; v_gene: TRBV6-5; CDR3aa: CASRLPGTGGGYTF
len: 17; j_gene: TRBJ2-3; v_gene: TRBV29-1; CDR3aa: CSVEGVAGGFGTDTQYF
len: 13; j_gene: TRBJ1-1; v_gene: TRBV19; CDR3aa: CASSLRMNTEAFF
len: 15; j_gene: TRBJ1-4; v_gene: TRBV11-2; CDR3aa: CASSRTGQGGEKLFF
len: 13; j_gene: TRBJ2-3; v_gene: TRBV30; CDR3aa: CASLALSTDTQYF
len: 16; j_gene: TRBJ1-2; v_gene: TRBV19; CDR3aa: CASSTTDIDRTYGYTF
len: 12; j_gene: TRBJ1-4; v_gene: TRBV18; CDR3aa: CASSPAGEKLFF
len: 15; j_gene: TRBJ2-3; v_gene: TRBV5-1; CDR3aa: CASSLGDRSTDTQYF
len: 14; j_gene: TRBJ2-3; v_gene: TRBV5-4; CDR3aa: CASSLGLGTDTQYF
len: 14; j_gene: TRBJ1-2; v_gene: TRBV27; CDR3aa: CASRLTGSKYGYTF
len: 15; j_gene: TRBJ2-3; v_gene: TRBV15; CDR3aa: CATSPSSGSKDTQYF
len: 13; j_gene: TRBJ1-6; v_gene: TRBV29-1; CDR3aa: CSVLVAENSPLHF
len: 14; j_gene: TRBJ1-1; v_gene: TRBV6-5; CDR3aa: CASSYPDKAAEAFF
len: 11; j_gene: TRBJ2-3; v_gene: TRBV2; CDR3aa: CASGPQGERYF
len: 14; j_gene: TRBJ1-2; v_gene: TRBV30; CDR3aa: CAWGSWGLNYGYTF
len: 14; j_gene: TRBJ1-5; v_gene: TRBV19; CDR3aa: CASISMGGGQPQHF
len: 13; j_gene: TRBJ1-5; v_gene: TRBV6-1; CDR3aa: CASGWQGNQPQHF
len: 12; j_gene: TRBJ2-7; v_gene: TRBV5-6; CDR3aa: CASSRGDHEQYF
len: 15; j_gene: TRBJ1-2; v_gene: TRBV29-1; CDR3aa: CSVEDWGQGASGYIF
len: 15; j_gene: TRBJ2-2; v_gene: TRBV4-1; CDR3aa: CASSQARYGPGELFF
len: 14; j_gene: TRBJ2-5; v_gene: TRBV19; CDR3aa: CASSITLQQETQYF
len: 15; j_gene: TRBJ1-1; v_gene: TRBV7-9; CDR3aa: CASSRRTDMNTEAFF
len: 16; j_gene: TRBJ1-3; v_gene: TRBV7-9; CDR3aa: CASSLATGATGNTIYF
len: 13; j_gene: TRBJ2-3; v_gene: TRBV11-2; CDR3aa: CASSFRGGDTQYF
len: 16; j_gene: TRBJ2-2; v_gene: TRBV25-1; CDR3aa: CASSRTRGKDTGELFF
len: 15; j_gene: TRBJ2-1; v_gene: TRBV4-1; CDR3aa: CASSQEGTGYNEQFF
len: 14; j_gene: TRBJ1-1; v_gene: TRBV5-1; CDR3aa: CASSQATVNTEAFF
len: 17; j_gene: TRBJ1-2; v_gene: TRBV30; CDR3aa: CAWANRDGPLGAFGYTF